The clone carrying this T cell receptor beta chain was counted many times. The antigen is unknown. Trimming cost V 4 bases and J 7 bases, with 20 bases left between them. CDR1 is SQVTM, CDR2 ANQGSEA, per germline. CDR3 size: 14 residues. This sample stems from a study of Graves' ophthalmopathy and Graves' hyperthyroidism. Study-level information: Peripheral blood collection took place at initial diagnosis, before any treatment. Study outcomes and limitations: The model flagged ophthalmopathy progression at approximately 66% sensitivity and about 72% specificity.

Those donors who had ophthalmopathy presented with moderate-to-severe activity, a CAS of ≥3, a NOSPECS of ≥4 and a duration under 3 months. The authors amplified TCR beta CDR3 regions from RNA transcripts. First-round RT-PCR with HTBI primers preceded a second-round multiplex PCR. TCRdb passed the multiplex PCR reads through MiXCR, listing each CDR3 protein once. The repertoire holds about 180,000 distinct CDR3 sequences, with over 35% as singletons. The V gene is TRBV29-1, the J gene TRBJ2-7, with no clear D. The material sequenced was peripheral blood. The sequence came from a woman aged 40-49 years with Graves' ophthalmopathy. CDR3 nucleotide sequence: TGCAGCGTTGTCGTCAGTTTGAAAATGATGGAGCAGTACTTC. It specifies CSVVVSLKMMEQYF.